This T cell receptor beta chain was sequenced during a study of blood T cell repertoires in COVID-19. The CDR3 has 13 residues. Trimming pared 5 bases from V and 10 bases from J, leaving 15 bases between. Measured with immunoSEQ multiplex PCR; TCRdb has only the in-frame clones, and not every one. The sample includes fewer than 110,000 clones, about 93% of them seen just once. Only a few counts were recorded for this clone. The chain is built from TRBV12-3 or TRBV12-4 and TRBJ1-5; D is unresolved. The source of this sequence is a woman younger than 45 with acute or convalescent COVID-19. The sample was peripheral blood. The DNA of the CDR3 is TGTGCCAGCAGTCCTGACCGCGGAGGTCCCCAGCATTTT. Protein product: CASSPDRGGPQHF.